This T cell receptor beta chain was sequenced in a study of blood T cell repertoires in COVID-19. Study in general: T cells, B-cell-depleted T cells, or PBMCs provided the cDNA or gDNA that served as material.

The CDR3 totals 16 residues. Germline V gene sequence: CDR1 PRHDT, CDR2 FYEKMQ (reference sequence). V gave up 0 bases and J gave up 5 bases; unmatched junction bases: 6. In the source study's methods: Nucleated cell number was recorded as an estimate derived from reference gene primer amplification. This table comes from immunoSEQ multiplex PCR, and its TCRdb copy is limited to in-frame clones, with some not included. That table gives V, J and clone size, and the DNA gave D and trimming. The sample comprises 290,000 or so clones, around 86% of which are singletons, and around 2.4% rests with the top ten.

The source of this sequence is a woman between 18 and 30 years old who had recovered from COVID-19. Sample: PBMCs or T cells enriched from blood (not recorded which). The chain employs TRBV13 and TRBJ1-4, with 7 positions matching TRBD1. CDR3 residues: CASSLGTGTENEKLFF. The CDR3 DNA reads TGTGCCAGCAGCTTAGGAACAGGGACAGAAAATGAAAAACTGTTTTTT.